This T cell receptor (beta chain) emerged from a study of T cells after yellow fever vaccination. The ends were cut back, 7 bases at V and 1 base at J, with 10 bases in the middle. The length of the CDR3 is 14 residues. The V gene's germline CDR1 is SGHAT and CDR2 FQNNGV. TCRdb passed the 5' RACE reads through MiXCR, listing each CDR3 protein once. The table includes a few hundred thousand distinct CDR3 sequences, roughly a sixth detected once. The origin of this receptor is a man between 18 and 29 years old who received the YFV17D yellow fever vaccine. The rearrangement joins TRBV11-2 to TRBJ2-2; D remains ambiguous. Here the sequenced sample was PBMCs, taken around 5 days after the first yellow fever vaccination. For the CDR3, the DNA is TGTGCCAGCATCGGCAGATTGAACACCGGGGAGCTGTTTTTT. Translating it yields CASIGRLNTGELFF.